Following are 12 T cell receptor beta chains from one sample sequenced in a study of cytomegalovirus exposure and HLA in healthy donors. The PCR employed 60 Vbeta primers together with 13 Jbeta primers. Sequenced by immunoSEQ multiplex PCR; TCRdb stores in-frame clones only, minus some. The data show some 190,000 clones, with around 81% seen just once and 1.5% to 2% held by the top ten. Sequences were obtained from PBMCs. The receptors here all came from a man between 18 and 35 years old in good health and CMV-seronegative.

This clone occurred once. CDR3 bases: TGTGCCAGCAGCTTAGGCGGGGTGAGGACGGAGTTCTTC. Its protein is CASSLGGVRTEFF. This chain links TRBV11-2 with TRBJ2-1; weak D call: TRBD2 (6 bases). Germline V gene sequence: CDR1 SGHAT, CDR2 FQNNGV. The CDR3 consists of 13 residues. The ends were cut back, 1 base at V and 14 bases at J, with 15 bases in the middle. Drawing the rest from reference TRBV11-2 and TRBJ2-1, the complete variable domain is EAGVAQSPRYKIIEKRQSVAFWCNPISGHATLYWYQQILGQGPKLLIQFQNNGVVDDSQLPKDRFSAERLKGVDSTLKIQPAKLEDSAVYLCASSLGGVRTEFFGPGTRLTVL.

There are a few counts of this clone. CDR3 coding DNA: TGTGCCACCAGCGAGGCCCTTAGGGGGTCGGACGAGCAGTACTTC. Amino acid sequence: CATSEALRGSDEQYF. The chain joins TRBV15 to TRBJ2-7; perhaps TRBD1 as D (6 bases). CDR3 length equals 15 residues. V was shortened by 5 bases and J by 5 bases, with 19 bases between the two germline ends. From germline, CDR1 is LNHNV and CDR2 YYDKDF (reference sequence).

This rearrangement joins TRBV27 to TRBJ2-3; 8 nucleotides match TRBD1. The germline V gene has CDR1 MNHEY and CDR2 SMNVEV (reference sequence). The CDR3 runs to 16 residues. The ends lost 5 bases at V and 2 bases at J; junction bases unmatched: 9. The CDR3 DNA follows: TGTGCCAGCAGTCCCCGACAGGGGATGTACACAGATACGCAGTATTTT. It yields the protein CASSPRQGMYTDTQYF.

Concerning this clone itself: At one boundary the junction diverges from the germline segment, which might be a read error. The chain uses TRBV7-9 and TRBJ1-5, with TRBD1 matching 11 bases. The CDR3 runs to 17 residues. Germline V CDR1 and CDR2: SEHNR, FQNEAQ (reference sequence). Here the CDR3 DNA reads TGTTCCAGCAGCCGAACTGCCGGGACAGGGGGAAGTCAGCCCCAGCATTTT. Its translation is CSSSRTAGTGGSQPQHF. The full variable domain, rest sourced from reference TRBV7-9 and TRBJ1-5, is DTGVSQNPRHKITKRGQNVTFRCDPISEHNRLYWYRQTLGQGPEFLTYFQNEAQLEKSRLLSDRFSAERPKGSFSTLEIQRTEQGDSAMYLCSSSRTAGTGGSQPQHFGDGTRLSIL.

The chain carries TRBV7-8 and TRBJ2-1, with a weak D call TRBD2 (7 bases). Germline V lookup: CDR1 SGHVS, CDR2 FQNEAQ. The length of the CDR3 is 16 residues. The ends were cut back, 5 bases at V and 2 bases at J, with 16 bases in the middle. CDR3 sequence: CASSLPRGGTYNEQFF. The CDR3 nucleotides are TGTGCCAGCAGCCTACCGAGGGGGGGGACCTACAATGAGCAGTTCTTC.

The chain recombines TRBV19 with TRBJ2-3, with 11 bases lining up with TRBD2. The CDR3 is 15 amino acids. The germline V gene encodes CDR1 LNHDA and CDR2 SQIVND (reference sequence). The V and J ends lost 9 bases and 8 bases, in that order; junction bases with no gene match: 13. Here the CDR3 reads CARQTSGVPVGTQYF. The CDR3 bases are TGTGCCAGGCAGACTAGCGGGGTCCCCGTAGGTACGCAGTATTTT.

The CDR3 region is CASSRTGAYEQYF. CDR3 sequence (DNA): TGTGCCAGCAGTCGAACAGGGGCCTACGAGCAGTACTTC. The V gene is TRBV6-1, the J gene TRBJ2-7; 7 bases are a match to TRBD1. Trimming cost V 5 bases and J 2 bases; bases outside gene matches: 3. The CDR3 has 13 amino acids. The germline V gene encodes CDR1 MNHNS and CDR2 SASEGT.

This chain links TRBV7-3 with TRBJ2-5; D is possibly TRBD2 (6 bases). Matching the DNA end better, TRBJ2-7 makes the J call doubtful. The CDR3 runs 14 residues. The germline CDR1 and CDR2 sequences are SGHTA and FQGTGA. The CDR3 reads CASSQGGFPYEQYF. The DNA for the CDR3 is TGTGCCAGCAGCCAGGGAGGCTTTCCCTACGAGCAGTACTTC.

This clone was seen more than once but under ten times. The chain combines TRBV5-6 with TRBJ2-1, with D tentatively TRBD1 (5 bases). The CDR3 is made up of 17 amino acids. The V end lost 3 bases, the J end lost 4 bases, and 20 bases lay between the germline ends. In germline, CDR1 is SGHDT, CDR2 YYEEEE. The CDR3 DNA sequence: TGTGCCAGCAGCTCCCGATTTGGAAGGGGCAGGTACAATGAGCAGTTCTTC. This translates into CASSSRFGRGRYNEQFF.

The rearrangement uses TRBV6-6 and TRBJ2-5; tentatively, D is TRBD1 (5 bases). V dropped 6 bases and J dropped 9 bases, with 11 bases sitting between them. The CDR3 covers 11 residues. The germline CDR1 and CDR2 sequences are MNHNY and SVGAGI (reference sequence). The CDR3, as DNA: TGTGCCAGCAGGATACAGGATTCCCAGTACTTC. Its translation: CASRIQDSQYF.

The gene calls are TRBV7-9 and TRBJ2-7; 9 bases agree with TRBD1. Trimming cost V 5 bases and J 2 bases; bases outside gene matches: 4. The germline V gene encodes CDR1 SEHNR and CDR2 FQNEAQ (reference sequence). The CDR3 covers 14 residues. The chain's CDR3 is CASSPDRGTYEQYF. CDR3 DNA sequence: TGTGCCAGCAGCCCGGACAGGGGCACCTACGAGCAGTACTTC.

The V and J genes are TRBV7-8 and TRBJ2-7; D is possibly TRBD1 (5 bases). This CDR3 has 14 residues. Germline lookup yields CDR1 SGHVS and CDR2 FQNEAQ. V was trimmed by 2 bases and J by 3 bases, leaving 11 bases between them. This CDR3 is CASSLIGRVYEQYF. For the CDR3, the DNA is TGTGCCAGCAGCTTAATCGGCAGGGTCTACGAGCAGTACTTC. The full variable domain, its missing parts supplied by reference TRBV7-8 and TRBJ2-7, is GAGVSQSPRYKVAKRGQDVALRCDPISGHVSLFWYQQALGQGPEFLTYFQNEAQLDKSGLPSDRFFAERPEGSVSTLKIQRTQQEDSAVYLCASSLIGRVYEQYFGPGTRLTVT.